These 16 T cell receptor beta chains were sequenced from one sample in a study of tumor-infiltrating lymphocytes in primary liver carcinoma. RNA was extracted from whole blood without cell sorting, alongside germline DNA. With roughly 540 ng total RNA as template and a constant-region primer, TCR beta cDNA was made. Employing slightly modified ARM-PCR, three nested multiplex PCR rounds were run, and these gave rise to the TCR beta libraries. The two initial PCR rounds, around 11 cycles each, used TRBV1-TRBV30 forward and C-beta reverse primers. A single record per CDR3 protein comes from TCRdb applying MiXCR to the multiplex PCR reads. The sample contains fewer than 350,000 distinct CDR3 sequences, roughly 60% of which appear only once. Sample: peripheral blood. Receptors were obtained from a man aged 40-49 years with primary liver carcinoma and hepatitis B virus infection.

In its sample, this clonotype was seen a few times. J is TRBJ2-1 and V is TRBV28; TRBD2 matches 9 bases. In germline, CDR1 is MDHEN, CDR2 SYDVKM. Unmatched junction bases numbered 5, after V lost 11 bases and J lost 3 bases. The CDR3 has 13 amino acids. CDR3 in amino acids: CASRRGGYNEQFF. CDR3 in DNA: TGTGCCTCACGGCGGGGGGGCTACAATGAGCAGTTCTTC.

V is TRBV24-1 and J is TRBJ2-1, with D maybe TRBD1 (6 bases). Trimming stripped 3 bases from V and 6 bases from J, with 8 bases between. The CDR3 extends over 13 amino acids. Germline assignment: CDR1 KGHDR and CDR2 SFDVKD. CDR3 sequence reads: CATSDPGVNEQFF. The CDR3 DNA follows: TGTGCCACCAGTGATCCAGGGGTCAATGAGCAGTTCTTC.

The chain recombines TRBV2 with TRBJ2-1, with D perhaps TRBD1 (7 bases). The CDR3 length is 12 residues. V lost 8 bases and J lost 8, with 13 bases in between. CDR1 is SNHLY and CDR2 is FYNNEI in the germline V gene. The chain's CDR3 is CASRRGQDEQFF. The CDR3 DNA sequence: TGTGCCAGCCGGAGGGGGCAGGATGAGCAGTTCTTC.

The rearrangement joins TRBV10-3 to TRBJ2-5, with D hard to call. The CDR3 covers 14 residues. V was trimmed by 4 bases and J by 2 bases, leaving 11 bases between them. Germline V gene lookup returns CDR1 ENHRY and CDR2 SYGVKD. The CDR3 loop reads CAISAQVGQETQYF. For the CDR3, the DNA is TGTGCCATCAGTGCCCAGGTGGGGCAAGAGACCCAGTACTTC.

V usage is TRBV5-1 and J usage is TRBJ2-1; D remains ambiguous. V lost 6 bases, J lost 2 bases, and 12 bases lay in between. CDR3 length equals 14 residues. CDR1 SGHRS and CDR2 YFSETQ come from the germline V gene. The CDR3 coding sequence is TGCGCCAGCATCTCTGCAGGAGCCTACAATGAGCAGTTCTTC. Encoded protein: CASISAGAYNEQFF.

On this clonotype itself: A much larger clone is a single base away; this may be a read error. This chain links TRBV5-1 with TRBJ2-7; the D is unclear. Deletions cut 0 bases from V and 11 bases from J, with 15 bases between. From germline, CDR1 is SGHRS and CDR2 YFSETQ. The CDR3 covers 13 residues. The CDR3 DNA reads TGCGCCAGCAGCTTGGCCGTCCGGAGCAGAGAGTACTTC. This gives the protein CASSLAVRSREYF.

This clonotype showed up just a few times. The V gene is TRBV5-1, the J gene TRBJ1-1, with a possible D match to TRBD1 (5 bases). The germline V gene encodes CDR1 SGHRS and CDR2 YFSETQ. V lost 4 bases to trimming and J lost 4 bases, with 14 bases between them. The CDR3 consists of 14 residues. The chain's CDR3 is CASSTLSGGTEAFF. The CDR3 bases are TGCGCCAGCAGCACGCTAAGCGGGGGCACTGAAGCTTTCTTT.

This clonotype is categorized as medium-sized. The chain couples TRBV4-2 to TRBJ1-6, with D possibly TRBD1 on 5 matching bases. Germline-derived CDR1 and CDR2 are LGHNA and YNFKEQ. The CDR3 runs 15 residues. Trimming pared 0 bases from V and 7 bases from J, leaving 10 bases between. The CDR3 DNA follows: TGTGCCAGCAGCCAAGATCGGGGGTCCAATTCACCCCTCCACTTT. It codes for CASSQDRGSNSPLHF.

A remark on this clonotype: A read error may account for a junction end that differs from germline. The chain uses TRBV5-1 and TRBJ2-4; 7 bases agree with TRBD1. Looked up from germline, CDR1 is SGHRS and CDR2 is YFSETQ. CDR3 length: 13 residues. CDR3 in DNA: TGCGCCGGCAGCTTGGACAGGAGAAACATCCAGTACTTC. Protein sequence: CAGSLDRRNIQYF.

This sequence joins TRBV11-2 and TRBJ2-5; weak D call: TRBD2 (5 bases). The CDR3 consists of 16 residues. V was pared by 2 bases and J by 4 bases, with 17 bases between. CDR1 is SGHAT, CDR2 FQNNGV, per germline. The CDR3 coding sequence is TGTGCCAGCAGCTTAAACTTGGACTCAGGACGAGAGACCCAGTACTTC. This sequence encodes CASSLNLDSGRETQYF.

The chain has TRBV28 and TRBJ1-5, with a possible D match to TRBD1 (6 bases). The CDR3 totals 16 residues. Trimming removed 7 bases from V and 2 bases from J, with 18 bases in between. The germline V gene encodes CDR1 MDHEN and CDR2 SYDVKM. CDR3 residues: CASKYRTVTGNQPQHF. The CDR3 DNA sequence: TGTGCCAGCAAGTACCGGACAGTCACGGGCAATCAGCCCCAGCATTTT.

The genes are TRBV7-9 and TRBJ2-1; unclear D gene. Trimming stripped 8 bases from V and 6 bases from J, with 11 bases between. Germline V gene sequence: CDR1 SEHNR, CDR2 FQNEAQ (reference sequence). The CDR3 spans 12 residues. The CDR3, as DNA: TGTGCCAGCGGCCCCCCGGGCAATGAGCAGTTCTTC. Amino acid sequence: CASGPPGNEQFF.

CDR3 region: CASRPSGISYEQYF. CDR3 nucleotide sequence: TGTGCCAGCAGACCTAGCGGGATTTCCTACGAGCAGTACTTC. The chain links TRBV28 to TRBJ2-7; 9 nucleotides agree with TRBD2. Germline lookup yields CDR1 MDHEN and CDR2 SYDVKM. The CDR3 is made up of 14 amino acids. The V gene end was trimmed by 6 bases and the J gene end by 1 base; junction bases not matched to a gene: 4.

V usage is TRBV6-5 and J usage is TRBJ2-7, with D perhaps TRBD1 or TRBD2 (6 bases each). CDR3 length equals 13 residues. The germline gives CDR1 MNHEY, CDR2 SVGAGI. V was clipped by 5 bases and J by 4 bases, with 12 bases between them. CDR3 DNA: TGTGCCAGCAGTCGACAGGAGGGTTACGAGCAGTACTTC. This codes for CASSRQEGYEQYF.

CDR3 sequence (DNA): TGTGCCGGCAATCCTGGACTAGCGGGGTTGGTTGAGCAGTTCTTC. It is translated as CAGNPGLAGLVEQFF. The gene calls are TRBV6-1 and TRBJ2-1; 12 bases agree with TRBD2. Trimming at V came to 11 bases and at J to 9 bases, leaving 14 bases not matched to a gene. CDR1 is MNHNS, CDR2 SASEGT, per germline. The CDR3 consists of 15 residues.

Note on this clonotype: This likely comes from a read error, as the CDR3 has no conserved phenylalanine or tryptophan at its end. V is TRBV4-3 and J is TRBJ2-2, with unresolved D. The CDR3 covers 13 residues. Germline V CDR1 and CDR2: LGHNA, YSLEER. V was clipped by 4 bases and J by 5 bases, with 8 bases between them. CDR3 residues: CASSPQRTGELFP. CDR3 DNA: TGCGCCAGCAGCCCCCAACGTACCGGGGAGCTGTTTCCT.